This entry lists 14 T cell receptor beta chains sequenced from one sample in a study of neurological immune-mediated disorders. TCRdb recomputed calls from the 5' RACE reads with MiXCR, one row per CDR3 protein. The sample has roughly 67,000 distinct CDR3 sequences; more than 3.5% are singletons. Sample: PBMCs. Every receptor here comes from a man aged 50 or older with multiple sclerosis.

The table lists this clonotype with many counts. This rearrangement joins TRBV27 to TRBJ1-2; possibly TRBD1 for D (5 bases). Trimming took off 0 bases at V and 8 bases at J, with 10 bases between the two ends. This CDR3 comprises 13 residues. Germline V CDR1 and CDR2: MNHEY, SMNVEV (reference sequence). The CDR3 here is CASSLSGAGGYTF. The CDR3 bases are TGTGCCAGCAGTTTATCAGGGGCCGGCGGCTACACCTTC.

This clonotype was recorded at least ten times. The CDR3 DNA is TGTGCCAGCAGTCGAAGTGGACAGTTCGGAGGCTACACCTTC. Translated: CASSRSGQFGGYTF. V gene TRBV12-3 or TRBV12-4 combines with J gene TRBJ1-2, with a weak D call TRBD1 (6 bases). This CDR3 has 14 amino acids. V was clipped by 5 bases and J by 8 bases, with 18 bases between them.

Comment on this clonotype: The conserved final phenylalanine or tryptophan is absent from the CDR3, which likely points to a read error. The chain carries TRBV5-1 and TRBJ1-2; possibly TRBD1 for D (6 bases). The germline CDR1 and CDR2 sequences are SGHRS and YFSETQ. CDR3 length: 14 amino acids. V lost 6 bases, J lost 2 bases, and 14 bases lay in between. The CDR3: CASTGVQGNYGYTN. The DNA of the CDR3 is TGCGCCAGCACCGGAGTTCAGGGGAACTATGGCTACACCAAC.

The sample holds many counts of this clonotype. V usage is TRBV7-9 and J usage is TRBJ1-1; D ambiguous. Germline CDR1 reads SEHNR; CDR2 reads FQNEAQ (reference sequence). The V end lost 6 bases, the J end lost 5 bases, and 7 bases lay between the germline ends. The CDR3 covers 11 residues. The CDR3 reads CASRRMTEAFF. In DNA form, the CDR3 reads TGTGCCAGCAGACGAATGACTGAAGCTTTCTTT.

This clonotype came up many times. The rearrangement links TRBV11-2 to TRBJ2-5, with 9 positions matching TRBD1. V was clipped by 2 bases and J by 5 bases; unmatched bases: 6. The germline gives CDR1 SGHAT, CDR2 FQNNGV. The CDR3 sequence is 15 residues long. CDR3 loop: CASSLHRGQLETQYF. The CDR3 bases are TGTGCCAGCAGCTTACACAGGGGGCAGTTGGAGACCCAGTACTTC.

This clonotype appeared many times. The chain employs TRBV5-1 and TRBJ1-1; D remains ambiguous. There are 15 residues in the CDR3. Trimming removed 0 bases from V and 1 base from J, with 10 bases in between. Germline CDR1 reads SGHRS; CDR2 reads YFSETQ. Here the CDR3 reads CASSLADWTNTEAFF. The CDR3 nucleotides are TGCGCCAGCAGCTTGGCAGACTGGACGAACACTGAAGCTTTCTTT. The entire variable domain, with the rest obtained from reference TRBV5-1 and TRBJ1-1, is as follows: KAGVTQTPRYLIKTRGQQVTLSCSPISGHRSVSWYQQTPGQGLQFLFEYFSETQRNKGNFPGRFSGRQFSNSRSEMNVSTLELGDSALYLCASSLADWTNTEAFFGQGTRLTVV.

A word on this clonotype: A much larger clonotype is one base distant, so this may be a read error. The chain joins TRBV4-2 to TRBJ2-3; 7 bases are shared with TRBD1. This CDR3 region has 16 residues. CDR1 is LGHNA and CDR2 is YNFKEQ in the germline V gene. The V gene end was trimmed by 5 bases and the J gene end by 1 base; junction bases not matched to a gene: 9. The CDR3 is CASSEGTVLGTDTQYF. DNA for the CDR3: TGTGCCAGCAGCGAAGGGACAGTTTTAGGCACAGATACGCAGTATTTT.

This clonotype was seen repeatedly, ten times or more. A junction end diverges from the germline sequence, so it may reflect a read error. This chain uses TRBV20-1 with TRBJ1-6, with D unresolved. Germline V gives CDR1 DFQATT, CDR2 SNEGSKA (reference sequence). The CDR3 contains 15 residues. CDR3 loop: CSARDRLGRFSPLNF. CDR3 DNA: TGCAGTGCTAGAGATCGGCTCGGCAGATTCTCACCCCTCAACTTT.

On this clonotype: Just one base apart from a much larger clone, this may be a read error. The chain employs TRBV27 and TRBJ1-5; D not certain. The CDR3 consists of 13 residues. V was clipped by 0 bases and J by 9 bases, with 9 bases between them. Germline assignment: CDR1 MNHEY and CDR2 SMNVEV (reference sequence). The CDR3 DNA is TGTGCCAGCAGTTTATCAACTCTTCGGCCCCAGCATTTT. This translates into CASSLSTLRPQHF.

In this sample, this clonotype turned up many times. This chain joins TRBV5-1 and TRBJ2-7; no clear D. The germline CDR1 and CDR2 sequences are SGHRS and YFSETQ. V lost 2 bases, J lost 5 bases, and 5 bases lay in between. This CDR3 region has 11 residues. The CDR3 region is CASSFRNEQYF. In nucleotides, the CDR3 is TGCGCCAGCAGCTTTCGGAACGAGCAGTACTTC.

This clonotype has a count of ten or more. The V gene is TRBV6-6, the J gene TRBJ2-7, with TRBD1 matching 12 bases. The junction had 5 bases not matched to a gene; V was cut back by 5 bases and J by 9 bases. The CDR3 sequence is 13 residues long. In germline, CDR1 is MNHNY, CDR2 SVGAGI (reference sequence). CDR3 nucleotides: TGTGCCAGCAGTGGGACAGGGGGCCGGTCGCAGTACTTC. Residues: CASSGTGGRSQYF.

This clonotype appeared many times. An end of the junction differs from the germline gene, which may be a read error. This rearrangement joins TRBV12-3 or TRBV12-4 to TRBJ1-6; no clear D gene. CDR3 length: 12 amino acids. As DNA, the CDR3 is TGTGCCAGCAGTTTCGGGGATTCACCCCTCAACTTT. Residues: CASSFGDSPLNF.

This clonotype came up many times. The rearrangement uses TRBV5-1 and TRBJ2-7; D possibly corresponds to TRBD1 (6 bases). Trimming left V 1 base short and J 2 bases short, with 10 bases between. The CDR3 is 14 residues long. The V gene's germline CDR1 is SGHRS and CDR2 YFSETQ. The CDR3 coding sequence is TGCGCCAGCAGCTTGAGGGCAGGGGCCTACGAGCAGTACTTC. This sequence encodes CASSLRAGAYEQYF.

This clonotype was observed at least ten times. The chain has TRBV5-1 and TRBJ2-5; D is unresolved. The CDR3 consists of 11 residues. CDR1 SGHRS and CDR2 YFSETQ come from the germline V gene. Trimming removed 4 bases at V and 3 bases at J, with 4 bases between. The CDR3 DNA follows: TGCGCCAGCAGCACGGAAGAGACCCAGTACTTC. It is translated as CASSTEETQYF.